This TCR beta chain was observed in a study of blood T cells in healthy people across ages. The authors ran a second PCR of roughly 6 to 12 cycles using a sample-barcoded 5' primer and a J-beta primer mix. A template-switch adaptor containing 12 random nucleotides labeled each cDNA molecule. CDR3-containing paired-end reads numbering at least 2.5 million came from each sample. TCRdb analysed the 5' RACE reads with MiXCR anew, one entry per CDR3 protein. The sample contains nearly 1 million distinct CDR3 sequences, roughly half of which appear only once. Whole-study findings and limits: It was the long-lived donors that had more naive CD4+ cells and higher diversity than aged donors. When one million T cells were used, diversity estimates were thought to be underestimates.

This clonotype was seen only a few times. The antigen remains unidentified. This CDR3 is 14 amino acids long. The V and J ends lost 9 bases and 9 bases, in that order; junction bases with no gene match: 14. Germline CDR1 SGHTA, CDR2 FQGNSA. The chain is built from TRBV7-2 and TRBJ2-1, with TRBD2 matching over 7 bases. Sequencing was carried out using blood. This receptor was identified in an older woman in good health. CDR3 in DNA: TGTGCCAGTCCTTCTGCGGGAGCTCGGGGTGAGCAGTTCTTC. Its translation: CASPSAGARGEQFF.